The rows below give T cell receptor beta chains drawn from one sample of a study of blood T cells in healthy people across ages. TCRdb ran MiXCR on the 5' RACE reads and lists one entry per CDR3 protein. The sample has 540,000 or so distinct CDR3 sequences; approximately 25% are singletons. These data also featured in a second study, about T cells of mothers and their children.

The sample taken for sequencing was blood. The receptors were gathered from a boy aged 5-17 years in good health. Each CDR3 is given with its conserved first and last residue. The D gene is left open where the match is weak. Some rows have no size entry. The others give once, few or many, or a class for an expanded clone.

clone size	V gene	D gene	J gene	CDR3 DNA	CDR3 protein
-	TRBV25-1	-	TRBJ1-3	TGTGCCAGCAGCTGGGATCCTGGAAACACCATATATTTT	CASSWDPGNTIYF
-	TRBV7-9	-	TRBJ2-1	TGTGCCAGCAGCTGGAACAATGAGCAGTTCTTC	CASSWNNEQFF
few	TRBV12-3/TRBV12-4	-	TRBJ1-2	TGTGCCAGCAGTTTTGGTCCCGGAGATGGCTACACCTTC	CASSFGPGDGYTF
once	TRBV5-5	TRBD1	TRBJ1-4	TGTGCCAGCAGCTTGGGAGCAGGGGGCATACACAATGAAAAACTGTTTTTT	CASSLGAGGIHNEKLFF
few	TRBV7-2	TRBD1	TRBJ1-4	TGTGCCAGCTGCTGGGGACAGAACGAAAAACTGTTTTTT	CASCWGQNEKLFF
-	TRBV9	-	TRBJ2-7	TGTGCCAGCAGCGTAGGGGAGGTCCCAGTCGTCTACGAGCAGTACTTC	CASSVGEVPVVYEQYF
once	TRBV4-3	-	TRBJ2-3	TGCGCCAGCAGCCTCAGTCATGGCGGTAGCACAGATACGCAGTATTTT	CASSLSHGGSTDTQYF
-	TRBV12-3/TRBV12-4	TRBD1	TRBJ1-6	TGTGCCAGCAGTTCCCAGGCCGGACAGGGTTCACCCCTCCACTTT	CASSSQAGQGSPLHF
-	TRBV21-1	-	TRBJ1-1	TGTGCCAGCAGCAAGAAATCCGGGACAGGGGGCATGGTAACTGAAGCTTTCTTT	CASSKKSGTGGMVTEAFF
-	TRBV28	-	TRBJ2-7	TGTGCCAGCAAAAAGGGGGACATCCCCTACGAGCAGTACTTC	CASKKGDIPYEQYF
few	TRBV27	-	TRBJ1-2	TGTGCCAGCAGTTTTCAGGGATCCTATGGCTACACCTTC	CASSFQGSYGYTF
once	TRBV27	-	TRBJ2-7	TGTGCCAGCAGTTTAGAATCGGTCGGCTACGAGCAGTACTTC	CASSLESVGYEQYF
many	TRBV6-4	-	TRBJ1-2	TGTGCCAGCAGTGACGGTCAGGGTAGCTATGGCTACACCTTC	CASSDGQGSYGYTF
-	TRBV7-8	-	TRBJ1-4	TGTGCCAGCAGCTTTACTGGAGCTCCCGAGGGGGAAAAACTGTTTTTT	CASSFTGAPEGEKLFF
-	TRBV6-2/TRBV6-3	-	TRBJ2-3	TGTACCAGCAGTCAGGGGTTGACGGTAGATACGCAGTATTTT	CTSSQGLTVDTQYF
-	TRBV3-1	-	TRBJ2-3	TGTGCCAGCAGCCAAGTTGATACGCAGTATTTT	CASSQVDTQYF